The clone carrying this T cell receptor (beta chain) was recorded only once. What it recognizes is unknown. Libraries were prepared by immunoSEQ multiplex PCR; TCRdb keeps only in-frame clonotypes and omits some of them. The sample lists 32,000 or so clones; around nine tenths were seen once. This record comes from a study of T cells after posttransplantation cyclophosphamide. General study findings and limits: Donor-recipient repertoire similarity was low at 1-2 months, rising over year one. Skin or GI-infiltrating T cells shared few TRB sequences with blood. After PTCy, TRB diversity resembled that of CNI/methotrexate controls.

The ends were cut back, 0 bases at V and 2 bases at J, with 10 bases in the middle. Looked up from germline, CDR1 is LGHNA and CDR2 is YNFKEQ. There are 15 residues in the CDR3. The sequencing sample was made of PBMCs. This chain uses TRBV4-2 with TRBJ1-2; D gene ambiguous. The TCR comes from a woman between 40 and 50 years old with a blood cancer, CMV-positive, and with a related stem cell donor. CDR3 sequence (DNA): TGTGCCAGCAGCCAAGATTCGACGGGGAACTATGGCTACACCTTC. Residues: CASSQDSTGNYGYTF.